This section outlines one TCR beta chain sequence together with its context. The table came from immunoSEQ multiplex PCR; TCRdb's copy has only in-frame clones and leaves some out. The sample consists of 13,000 or so clones, around 67% of them appearing once. This specimen belongs to a study of sequential checkpoint blockade in melanoma. Stated treatment: randomized to nivolumab then ipilimumab (arm A) or the reverse (arm B). The CDR3 runs 15 residues. Germline trimming cut 5 bases from V and 4 bases from J; bases unmatched to any gene: 11. Germline assignment: CDR1 LNHDA and CDR2 SQIVND (reference sequence).

The V call is TRBV19, the J call TRBJ2-7, with 7 positions matching TRBD1. The starting material was CD8+ T cells sorted from blood (inferred from file names), obtained from a patient given nivolumab and ipilimumab in sequence. This receptor was obtained from a human donor with melanoma. CDR3: CASSPRQGELYEQYF. In nucleotides, the CDR3 is TGTGCCAGTAGTCCGAGACAGGGTGAGCTTTACGAGCAGTACTTC.